This T cell receptor beta chain was captured in a study of cytomegalovirus exposure and HLA in healthy donors. Overall study findings and caveats: What TCR beta sequences reportedly achieved was accurate prediction of HLA-A and HLA-B alleles in most subjects. In an earlier analysis, most TCR beta V segments were productive about 87% or about 30% of the time. Serostatus for CMV was the only available immune exposure information.

Primers: 60 Vbeta forward and 13 Jbeta reverse. In the source study's methods: A follow-up analysis tallied tens of millions of unique TCR beta chains, 8.5 million to 14 million shared. Clones were read by immunoSEQ multiplex PCR, and TCRdb kept only the in-frame ones, dropping some. For V, J and clone size, that table is used; D and trimming come from the DNA. This sample has roughly 180,000 clones; 80% occur once, and the top ten carry under 1.5%. Concerning this clone itself: What it binds is unknown.

CDR1 MNHEY and CDR2 SVGAGI come from the germline V gene. V lost 5 bases, J lost 2 bases, and 4 bases stayed unmatched. CDR3 length: 14 residues. Material for sequencing was PBMCs. V usage is TRBV6-5 and J usage is TRBJ2-7, with 9 bases matching TRBD2. This receptor was identified in a girl under 18 in good health and CMV-seropositive. CDR3 in amino acids: CASSRAGGTYEQYF. The CDR3 DNA sequence: TGTGCCAGCAGTCGGGCGGGGGGGACCTACGAGCAGTACTTC.